The next 18 T cell receptor beta chains were all read from a single sample in a study of CD8+CD57+ T cells in acquired aplastic anemia. TCR beta VDJ and CDR3 were profiled, and genomic DNA was the template. One entry per CDR3 protein, called by TCRdb with MiXCR from the reads. The sample has 120,000 or so distinct CDR3 sequences, 48% seen once. Specimen: sorted CD4+, CD8+, or CD8+CD57+ T cells (not recorded which) from PBMCs. These receptors all stem from a human donor in good health, serving as a control.

This clonotype was recorded once. The chain recombines TRBV2 with TRBJ2-3, with D uncertain. Germline V gives CDR1 SNHLY, CDR2 FYNNEI. Trimming pared 6 bases from V and 4 bases from J, leaving 14 bases between. The CDR3 is made up of 14 amino acids. The CDR3: CASRPGPIPDTQYF. DNA for the CDR3: TGTGCCAGCAGACCCGGGCCGATCCCAGATACGCAGTATTTT. Drawing the rest from reference TRBV2 and TRBJ2-3, the complete variable domain is EPEVTQTPSHQVTQMGQEVILRCVPISNHLYFYWYRQILGQKVEFLVSFYNNEISEKSEIFDDQFSVERPDGSNFTLKIRSTKLEDSAMYFCASRPGPIPDTQYFGPGTRLTVL.

The chain uses TRBV15 and TRBJ2-5, with D tentatively TRBD2 (5 bases). The CDR3 covers 15 residues. Trimming removed 4 bases from V and 0 bases from J, with 12 bases in between. Germline values: CDR1 LNHNV, CDR2 YYDKDF (reference sequence). Here the CDR3 reads CATSTPHGDQETQYF. For the CDR3, the DNA is TGTGCCACCAGCACCCCGCACGGGGACCAAGAGACCCAGTACTTC.

There are many counts of this clonotype. The chain is built from TRBV7-2 and TRBJ2-7, with D tentatively TRBD2 (6 bases). In germline, CDR1 is SGHTA, CDR2 FQGNSA. V was clipped by 5 bases and J by 3 bases, with 20 bases between them. The CDR3 runs 16 residues. The CDR3 nucleotides read TGTGCCAGCAGCCCCCAGCTCGGAGGAGGGCTCTACGAGCAGTACTTC. Amino acids: CASSPQLGGGLYEQYF.

This chain joins TRBV11-1 and TRBJ2-3; TRBD2 matches at 8 bases. Looked up from germline, CDR1 is SGHAT and CDR2 is FQDESV (reference sequence). The CDR3 extends over 14 amino acids. Unmatched junction bases numbered 6, after V lost 5 bases and J lost 5 bases. Here the CDR3 DNA reads TGTGCCAGCAGCGCAGCGGGAGTGGGAGATACGCAGTATTTT. Its protein product is CASSAAGVGDTQYF.

In nucleotides, the CDR3 is TGCGCCAGCAGTGAGCCCCTAGAAGGGGATACGCAGTATTTT. Protein product: CASSEPLEGDTQYF. The chain employs TRBV10-1 and TRBJ2-3, with D unresolved. The length of the CDR3 is 14 residues. The ends were cut back, 2 bases at V and 6 bases at J, with 12 bases in the middle. The V gene's germline CDR1 is WNHNN and CDR2 SYGVQD (reference sequence).

This chain connects TRBV11-3 to TRBJ1-2, with a tentative D call TRBD1 (6 bases). This CDR3 spans 15 amino acids. In germline, CDR1 is SGHNT, CDR2 YENEEA. The ends were cut back, 1 base at V and 9 bases at J, with 18 bases in the middle. CDR3 amino acids: CASSLGTGGEGSYTF. CDR3 bases: TGTGCCAGCAGCTTAGGTACGGGGGGCGAAGGAAGCTACACCTTC. The whole variable domain, remainder taken from reference TRBV11-3 and TRBJ1-2, is EAGVVQSPRYKIIEKKQPVAFWCNPISGHNTLYWYLQNLGQGPELLIRYENEEAVDDSQLPKDRFSAERLKGVDSTLKIQPAELGDSAVYLCASSLGTGGEGSYTFGSGTRLTVV.

A few counts support this clonotype. A much larger clone differs by one base, so this may be a read error. This chain uses TRBV19 with TRBJ2-3; 8 bases are a match to TRBD2. Trimming cost V 1 base and J 1 base; bases outside gene matches: 4. The CDR3 length is 16 residues. CDR1 and CDR2 from the germline V gene are LNHDA and SQIVND (reference sequence). The CDR3 sequence: CASSIGRGGGTDTQYF. Written as DNA, the CDR3 is TGTGCCAGTAGTATAGGTCGGGGGGGTGGCACAGATACGCAGTATTTT.

The chain joins TRBV10-1 to TRBJ1-2; 8 bases line up with TRBD1. V was pared by 3 bases and J by 12 bases, with 15 bases of the junction left unmatched. Per germline, CDR1 WNHNN and CDR2 SYGVQD (reference sequence). The length of the CDR3 is 15 residues. The CDR3 region has the DNA TGCGCCAGCAGTGAAGCCGACTCAGGGGGCAAGGGTGACACCTTC. Its protein is CASSEADSGGKGDTF.

The CDR3 DNA follows: TGTGCCACCAGCGGCAGAGTCGGGGACACAGATACGCAGTATTTT. Translated, it gives CATSGRVGDTDTQYF. The chain uses TRBV15 and TRBJ2-3; TRBD2 might be the D (5 bases). The CDR3 contains 15 residues. Germline lookup yields CDR1 LNHNV and CDR2 YYDKDF (reference sequence). Trimming stripped 5 bases from V and 2 bases from J, with 14 bases between. Filled out from reference TRBV15 and TRBJ2-3, the complete variable domain reads DAMVIQNPRYQVTQFGKPVTLSCSQTLNHNVMYWYQQKSSQAPKLLFHYYDKDFNNEADTPDNFQSRRPNTSFCFLDIRSPGLGDTAMYLCATSGRVGDTDTQYFGPGTRLTVL.

This clonotype was counted only a few times. One base away lies a much larger clone, so this may be a sequencing read error. The V and J genes are TRBV6-1 and TRBJ2-1, with D possibly TRBD1 on 6 matching bases. The CDR3 loop spans 11 amino acids. Germline V gene data show CDR1 as MNHNS and CDR2 as SASEGT. The DNA for the CDR3 is TGTGCCAGCAGACAGGGCCATGAGCAGTCCTTC. Amino acid sequence: CASRQGHEQSF.

The rearrangement uses TRBV2 and TRBJ1-2; TRBD1 is a possible D gene (5 bases). Germline V gene sequence: CDR1 SNHLY, CDR2 FYNNEI. V lost 7 bases to trimming and J lost 5 bases, with 11 bases between them. CDR3 size: 12 residues. This CDR3 is CASTATDYGYTF. CDR3 nucleotide sequence: TGTGCCAGCACCGCGACAGATTATGGCTACACCTTC.

Turning to this clonotype: This sequence may be a read error, since a much larger clone differs from it by one base. The chain carries TRBV5-4 and TRBJ1-4; possibly TRBD1 for D (5 bases). Trimming shortened V by 1 base and J by 5 bases, and 9 bases separated the two germline ends. The CDR3 spans 14 residues. Germline loops: CDR1 SGHNT, CDR2 YYREEE (reference sequence). Written as DNA, the CDR3 is TGTGCCAGCAGCTTGAAGGGGACGAATGAAAAACTGTTTTTT. Its protein is CASSLKGTNEKLFF.

This clonotype was counted a single time. This chain uses TRBV6-5 with TRBJ2-3; D not certain. Per germline, CDR1 MNHEY and CDR2 SVGAGI. Trimming took 0 bases from V and 7 from J, leaving 2 bases between them. The CDR3 runs to 11 residues. CDR3 region: CASSYSYTQYF. CDR3 sequence (DNA): TGTGCCAGCAGTTACTCATATACGCAGTATTTT.

This clonotype showed up many times. The V gene is TRBV6-5, the J gene TRBJ2-7; TRBD2 agrees at 13 bases. The CDR3 covers 13 residues. The V gene end was trimmed by 4 bases and the J gene end by 12 bases; junction bases not matched to a gene: 6. Germline values: CDR1 MNHEY, CDR2 SVGAGI. CDR3 coding DNA: TGTGCCAGCAGTTCTACTAGCGGGGGGGCGCGGTACTTC. This sequence encodes CASSSTSGGARYF.

This rearrangement joins TRBV7-2 to TRBJ1-2, with 7 bases that match TRBD1. Germline V gene sequence: CDR1 SGHTA, CDR2 FQGNSA. The CDR3 length is 14 residues. V was pared by 3 bases and J by 8 bases, with 9 bases of the junction left unmatched. The CDR3 DNA follows: TGTGCCAGCAGCTTGTCGCCGACAGGGTACGGCTACACCTTC. This sequence encodes CASSLSPTGYGYTF.

The rearrangement uses TRBV7-6 and TRBJ1-1; no definite D call. Trimming shortened V by 4 bases and J by 4 bases, and 4 bases separated the two germline ends. Germline CDR1 and CDR2: SGHVS and FNYEAQ. The CDR3 extends over 11 amino acids. The CDR3 DNA reads as TGTGCCAGCAGCTCCCTCACTGAAGCTTTCTTT. Protein: CASSSLTEAFF.

V gene TRBV2 combines with J gene TRBJ1-2; the match to TRBD1 covers 7 bases. This CDR3 is 11 amino acids long. The V gene end was trimmed by 10 bases and the J gene end by 6 bases; junction bases not matched to a gene: 5. From germline, CDR1 is SNHLY and CDR2 FYNNEI. In DNA, the CDR3 is TGTGCCACCCAACAGGGGCATGGCTACACCTTC. Translating gives CATQQGHGYTF.

This clonotype was observed once. The chain links TRBV9 to TRBJ1-2; D is uncertain. This CDR3 has 13 amino acids. The germline V gene encodes CDR1 SGDLS and CDR2 YYNGEE. Between the trimmed V and J ends, which lost 0 bases and 8 bases, there was a span of 11 bases. The CDR3 reads CASSVGVGFGYTF. Written as DNA, the CDR3 is TGTGCCAGCAGCGTAGGGGTCGGGTTCGGCTACACCTTC.